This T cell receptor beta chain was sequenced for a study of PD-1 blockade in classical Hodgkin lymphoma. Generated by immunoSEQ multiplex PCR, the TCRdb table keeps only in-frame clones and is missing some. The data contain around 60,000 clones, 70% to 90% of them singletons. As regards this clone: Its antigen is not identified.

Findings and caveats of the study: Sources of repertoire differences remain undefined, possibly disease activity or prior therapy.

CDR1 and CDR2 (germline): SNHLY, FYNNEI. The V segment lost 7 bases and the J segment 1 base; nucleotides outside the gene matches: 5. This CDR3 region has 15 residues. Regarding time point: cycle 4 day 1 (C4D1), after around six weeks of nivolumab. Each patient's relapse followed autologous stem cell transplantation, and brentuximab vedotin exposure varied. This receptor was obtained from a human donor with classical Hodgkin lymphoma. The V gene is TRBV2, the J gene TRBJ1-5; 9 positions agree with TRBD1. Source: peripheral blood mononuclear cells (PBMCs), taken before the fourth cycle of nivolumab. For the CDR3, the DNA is TGTGCCAGCATCCCGGACAGGGGCAGCAATCAGCCCCAGCATTTT. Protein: CASIPDRGSNQPQHF.